What follows are 5 T cell receptor beta chains derived from one specimen sequenced in a study of T-cell reconstitution after alpha-beta-depleted transplantation in children. Preparing the TCRbeta library involved the use of unique molecular identifiers. TCRdb fed the PCR reads into MiXCR, producing one record per CDR3 protein. The sample has fewer than 550,000 distinct CDR3 sequences, over 9.5% seen once. This material consisted of PBMCs, mostly from graft donor cells, taken 180 days after TCRalphabeta/CD19-depleted stem cell transplant. Receptor source: a female patient younger than 10 who had a stem cell transplant for aplastic anemia, so the T cells may come from the graft donor.

The V gene is TRBV7-2, the J gene TRBJ2-2; TRBD1 matches at 7 bases. The length of the CDR3 is 15 residues. CDR1 SGHTA and CDR2 FQGNSA come from the germline V gene. J lost 4 bases, V lost 4 bases, and 6 bases had no gene match. CDR3 sequence: CASSSDRVGTGELFF. CDR3 nucleotides: TGTGCCAGCAGCTCCGACAGGGTTGGCACCGGGGAGCTGTTTTTT.

The gene calls are TRBV27 and TRBJ2-1, with TRBD2 identical over 8 bases. The J segment lost 0 bases and the V segment lost 5 bases, leaving 15 bases of the junction unmatched. The CDR3 has 19 residues. Germline V gene data show CDR1 as MNHEY and CDR2 as SMNVEV (reference sequence). The CDR3 DNA sequence: TGTGCCAGCAGTCAACTTCCCGGGATTAGCGGGAACTCCTACAATGAGCAGTTCTTC. Protein: CASSQLPGISGNSYNEQFF.

The chain joins TRBV7-2 to TRBJ2-1; 12 bases are a match to TRBD2. In germline, CDR1 is SGHTA, CDR2 FQGNSA. The CDR3 spans 17 residues. Losses at the gene ends were 0 bases for V and 8 bases for J; bases not matched to a gene: 8. The CDR3 region has the DNA TGTGCCAGCAGCTTAGCACTAGCGGGGGGAACGGTGGATGAGCAGTTCTTC. This translates into CASSLALAGGTVDEQFF. The whole variable domain, filled in from reference TRBV7-2 and TRBJ2-1, reads GAGVSQSPSNKVTEKGKDVELRCDPISGHTALYWYRQSLGQGLEFLIYFQGNSAPDKSGLPSDRFSAERTGGSVSTLTIQRTQQEDSAVYLCASSLALAGGTVDEQFFGPGTRLTVL.

The rearrangement links TRBV12-3 or TRBV12-4 to TRBJ1-6, with D tentatively TRBD1 (5 bases). V was clipped by 1 base and J by 14 bases, with 18 bases between them. This CDR3 contains 15 residues. Here the CDR3 DNA reads TGTGCCAGCAGTTTAGGTGGGACGGGGCAAGGATCCCTCCACTTT. Protein sequence: CASSLGGTGQGSLHF.

In this sample, this clonotype turned up many times. CDR3 sequence reads: CSAPSYTGGSGNTIYF. The CDR3 nucleotides read TGCAGTGCTCCATCTTACACAGGGGGCTCTGGAAACACCATATATTTT. V gene TRBV20-1 combines with J gene TRBJ1-3; 8 bases match TRBD1. The CDR3 spans 16 residues. Trimming took 5 bases from V and 0 from J; bases not matched to a gene: 9. Germline V gene sequence: CDR1 DFQATT, CDR2 SNEGSKA (reference sequence).